This T cell receptor beta chain was observed in a study of blood T cell repertoires in COVID-19. Study in general: Samples representing acute and convalescent COVID-19 were sourced from the United States, Italy and Spain.

The method was immunoSEQ multiplex PCR; TCRdb's version includes in-frame clones alone and lacks a portion of them. Among 300,000 to 350,000 clones listed, 86% were seen once. Participant ages covered roughly 18 to 89 years across 20 to 25 US areas. Germline V gene sequence: CDR1 SEHNR, CDR2 FQNEAQ (reference sequence). The CDR3 totals 14 residues. V lost 3 bases and J lost 1, with 6 bases in between. V is TRBV7-9 and J is TRBJ2-2, with D maybe TRBD2 (5 bases). The source of this sequence is a woman in her thirties or forties with acute COVID-19. Sequencing was carried out using PBMCs or T cells enriched from blood (not recorded which). The CDR3 sequence is CASSFGENTGELFF. The CDR3 nucleotides read TGTGCCAGCAGCTTCGGGGAGAACACCGGGGAGCTGTTTTTT.